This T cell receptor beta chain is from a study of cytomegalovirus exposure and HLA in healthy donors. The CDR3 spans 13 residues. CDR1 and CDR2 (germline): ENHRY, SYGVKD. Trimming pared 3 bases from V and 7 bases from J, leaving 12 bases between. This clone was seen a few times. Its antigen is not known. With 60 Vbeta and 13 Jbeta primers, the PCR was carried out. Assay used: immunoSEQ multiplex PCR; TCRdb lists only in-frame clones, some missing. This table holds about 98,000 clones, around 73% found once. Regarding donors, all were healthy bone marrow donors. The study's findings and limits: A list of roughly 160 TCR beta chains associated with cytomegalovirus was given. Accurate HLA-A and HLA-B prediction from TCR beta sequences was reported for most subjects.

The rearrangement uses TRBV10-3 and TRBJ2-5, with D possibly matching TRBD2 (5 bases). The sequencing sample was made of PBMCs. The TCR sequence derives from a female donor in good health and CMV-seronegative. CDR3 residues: CAISDRDLGTQYF. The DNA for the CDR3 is TGTGCCATCAGTGACCGGGATCTAGGGACCCAGTACTTC.